One T cell receptor (beta chain) is described in this entry. The data were taken from a study of blood T cell repertoires in COVID-19. Clones were sequenced by immunoSEQ multiplex PCR, and TCRdb holds only the in-frame ones, with some missing. The table includes approximately 320,000 clones, 65% to 90% detected once. This TCR derives from a human donor in a cohort sampled during active COVID-19. The sample taken for sequencing was peripheral blood.

The CDR3 sequence is CASSPIGQSYEQYF. The CDR3 region has the DNA TGTGCCAGCTCACCGATAGGACAGTCCTACGAGCAGTACTTC. V is TRBV18 and J is TRBJ2-7; D may be TRBD1 (6 bases). The CDR3 contains 14 residues. The V and J ends lost 3 bases and 1 base respectively, with 10 bases between them. Looked up from germline, CDR1 is KGHSH and CDR2 is LQKENI.